This T cell receptor beta chain was sequenced for a study of blood T cell repertoires in COVID-19. On the study more broadly: Samples of COVID-19 (acute and convalescent) were obtained from the United States, Italy and Spain. The analysed material was cDNA or gDNA that came from T cells, B-cell-depleted T cells, or PBMCs.

Germline CDR1 MNHEY, CDR2 SMNVEV (reference sequence). Trimming cost V 3 bases and J 0 bases, with 12 bases left between them. The length of the CDR3 is 16 residues. Patients from Seattle were sampled longitudinally, starting during active infection. As handled by the study authors: Researchers report that nucleated cell counts were estimated from reference gene primer amplification. Only in-frame clones appear in the TCRdb table, and some are missing; sequencing was by immunoSEQ multiplex PCR. V and J calls and clone size are given by that table; D and trimming were obtained from the DNA. The sample gives hundreds of thousands of clones, around 88% of which show up once; just under 6.5% is in the top ten.

What was sequenced was peripheral blood. This TCR was recovered from a woman aged 25 to 45 with COVID-19, enrolled during active disease. V gene TRBV27 combines with J gene TRBJ2-1; D uncertain. The CDR3 loop reads CASSFPGPASYNEQFF. CDR3 nucleotide sequence: TGTGCCAGCAGTTTTCCGGGTCCGGCCTCCTACAATGAGCAGTTCTTC.